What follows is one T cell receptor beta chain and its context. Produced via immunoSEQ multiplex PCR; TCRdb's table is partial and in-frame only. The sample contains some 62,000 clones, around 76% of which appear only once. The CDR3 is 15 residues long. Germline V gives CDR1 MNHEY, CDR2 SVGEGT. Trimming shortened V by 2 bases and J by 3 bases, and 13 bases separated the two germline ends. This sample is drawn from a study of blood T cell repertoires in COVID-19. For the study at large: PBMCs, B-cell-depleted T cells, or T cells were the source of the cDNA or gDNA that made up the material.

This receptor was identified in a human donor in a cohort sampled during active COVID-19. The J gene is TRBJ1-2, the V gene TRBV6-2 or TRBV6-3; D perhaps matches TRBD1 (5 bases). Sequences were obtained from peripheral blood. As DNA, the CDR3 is TGTGCCAGCAGTTACGGGGGGTTTACCCACTATGGCTACACCTTC. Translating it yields CASSYGGFTHYGYTF.